This TCR beta chain came from a study of CD8+ T cells in alopecia areata. On the study more broadly: Tofacitinib was given for 6 to 18 months, then stopped for 6 months.

As concerns this clone: Its antigen is unidentified.

Trimming took off 3 bases at V and 1 base at J, with 13 bases between the two ends. Germline CDR1 and CDR2: SGHNT and YYREEE (reference sequence). The CDR3 totals 15 residues. Following RNA extraction, reverse transcription yielded cDNA that acted as the sequencing template. Data came from immunoSEQ multiplex PCR; TCRdb stores just in-frame clones and leaves some out. The sample gives 200,000 or so clones, around three fifths of which show up once; approximately 0.5% is in the top ten. Peripheral blood samples and lesional scalp punch biopsies were obtained from alopecia areata patients. Study findings and constraints: An increase in clonality over normal scalp was evident in lesional scalp, especially alopecia totalis/universalis.

The J gene is TRBJ1-1, the V gene TRBV5-4, with D possibly matching TRBD1 (6 bases). The TCR sequence derives from a human donor with alopecia areata. The starting material was CD4+ T cells sorted from blood, obtained at week 0. The CDR3 nucleotides read TGTGCCAGCAGCTCCCCACCGGGACAGAACACTGAAGCTTTCTTT. This sequence encodes CASSSPPGQNTEAFF. Drawing the rest from reference TRBV5-4 and TRBJ1-1, the complete variable domain is ETGVTQSPTHLIKTRGQQVTLRCSSQSGHNTVSWYQQALGQGPQFIFQYYREEENGRGNFPPRFSGLQFPNYSSELNVNALELDDSALYLCASSSPPGQNTEAFFGQGTRLTVV.